Below are 18 T cell receptor beta chains sequenced from a single sample in a study of blood T cell repertoires in COVID-19. Method: immunoSEQ multiplex PCR; TCRdb's copy keeps in-frame clones and lacks some. The repertoire holds around 10,000 clones, with around 90% as singletons. The specimen sequenced was peripheral blood. The receptors shown here come from a human donor in a cohort sampled during active COVID-19.

The chain couples TRBV6-5 to TRBJ1-2; a possible D gene is TRBD1 (6 bases). CDR1 MNHEY and CDR2 SVGAGI come from the germline V gene. Trimming removed 6 bases from V and 5 bases from J, with 16 bases in between. The CDR3 consists of 14 residues. DNA of the CDR3: TGTGCCAGCAGCGCCCCAGGGGTACTTTATGGCTACACCTTC. Translation gives CASSAPGVLYGYTF.

The chain combines TRBV2 with TRBJ1-2; the D gene is possibly TRBD1 (6 bases). The CDR3 loop spans 13 amino acids. Trimming removed 10 bases at V and 4 bases at J, with 16 bases between. CDR1 and CDR2 from the germline V gene are SNHLY and FYNNEI. The CDR3 is CATQGKGSYGYTF. CDR3 DNA: TGTGCCACACAGGGAAAGGGAAGCTATGGCTACACCTTC. The full variable domain, in which reference TRBV2 and TRBJ1-2 provide the parts outside the CDR3, is EPEVTQTPSHQVTQMGQEVILRCVPISNHLYFYWYRQILGQKVEFLVSFYNNEISEKSEIFDDQFSVERPDGSNFTLKIRSTKLEDSAMYFCATQGKGSYGYTFGSGTRLTVV.

V is TRBV4-3 and J is TRBJ1-1; no clear D. Between the trimmed V and J ends, which lost 4 bases and 7 bases, there was a span of 7 bases. This CDR3 region has 11 residues. Germline loops: CDR1 LGHNA, CDR2 YSLEER. CDR3 bases: TGCGCCAGCAGCCGAGGGAATGAAGCTTTCTTT. Residues: CASSRGNEAFF.

This chain joins TRBV18 and TRBJ1-6; no clear D gene. Germline assignment: CDR1 KGHSH and CDR2 LQKENI. The CDR3 totals 13 residues. Trimming stripped 6 bases from V and 7 bases from J, with 10 bases between. Here the CDR3 DNA reads TGTGCCAGCTCGCCCTCGGTGAATTCACCCCTCCACTTT. Translating gives CASSPSVNSPLHF.

The count of this clone is one. V is TRBV10-3 and J is TRBJ2-7, with D possibly matching TRBD1 (7 bases). The length of the CDR3 is 15 residues. The V gene lost 4 bases and the J gene lost 3 bases, with 16 bases spanning the gap. CDR1 and CDR2 from the germline V gene are ENHRY and SYGVKD. CDR3 nucleotide sequence: TGTGCCATCAGTGGCGGGGACAGAAGCGGCTACGAGCAGTACTTC. It is translated as CAISGGDRSGYEQYF.

CDR3 DNA sequence: TGCGCCAGCAGCCAAGTTTCAGGCCGCTACGAGCAGTACTTC. This translates into CASSQVSGRYEQYF. The V gene is TRBV4-1, the J gene TRBJ2-7; D remains unclear. Germline CDR1 and CDR2: MGHRA and YSYEKL. Trimming removed 1 base from V and 3 bases from J, with 10 bases in between. This CDR3 has 14 residues.

The V call is TRBV11-3, the J call TRBJ2-1; possibly TRBD1 for D (5 bases). The CDR3 contains 13 residues. The germline V gene has CDR1 SGHNT and CDR2 YENEEA. V lost 2 bases, J lost 4 bases, and 6 bases lay in between. CDR3: CASSLRGYNEQFF. For the CDR3, the DNA is TGTGCCAGCAGCTTAAGGGGTTACAATGAGCAGTTCTTC.

This chain connects TRBV10-1 to TRBJ2-3, with TRBD2 matching over 8 bases. In germline, CDR1 is WNHNN, CDR2 SYGVQD (reference sequence). This CDR3 has 15 amino acids. With 4 bases clipped from V and 2 bases from J, the junction kept 5 bases outside the gene matches. The CDR3 protein is CASSVGGDLTDTQYF. The CDR3 coding sequence is TGCGCCAGCAGTGTCGGGGGGGACCTCACAGATACGCAGTATTTT.

J is TRBJ2-1 and V is TRBV5-4; no clear D gene. Germline loops: CDR1 SGHNT, CDR2 YYREEE (reference sequence). There are 13 residues in the CDR3. Between the trimmed V and J ends, which lost 3 bases and 4 bases, there was a span of 8 bases. CDR3 bases: TGTGCCAGCAGCTCTGACGGGTACAATGAGCAGTTCTTC. As protein: CASSSDGYNEQFF.

This clone was counted a few times. Other DNA sequences within the sample encode an identical CDR3. CDR3 protein: CASSFGQGSYNEQFF. The CDR3 bases are TGTGCCAGCAGTTTTGGACAGGGCTCCTACAATGAGCAGTTCTTC. This chain links TRBV27 with TRBJ2-1, with TRBD1 identical over 8 bases. Germline-derived CDR1 and CDR2 are MNHEY and SMNVEV (reference sequence). The CDR3 is 15 amino acids. V trimming: 3 bases; J trimming: 0 bases; junction bases outside the gene matches: 1.

This clone was detected once. This chain connects TRBV9 to TRBJ2-3, with 10 bases lining up with TRBD2. The CDR3 length is 15 residues. J lost 2 bases, V lost 4 bases, and 4 bases had no gene match. The germline V gene encodes CDR1 SGDLS and CDR2 YYNGEE. The CDR3 is CASSLSGGATDTQYF. In nucleotides, the CDR3 is TGTGCCAGCAGCTTAAGCGGGGGGGCCACAGATACGCAGTATTTT.

V and J are TRBV30 and TRBJ1-4; TRBD1 might be the D (6 bases). The CDR3 has 13 residues. Trimming cost V 8 bases and J 8 bases, with 18 bases left between them. Germline V gives CDR1 GTSNPN, CDR2 SVGIG (reference sequence). In DNA, the CDR3 is TGTGCCAGCCAACAGGGAGGGAGGGAAAAACTGTTTTTT. It codes for CASQQGGREKLFF.

This rearrangement joins TRBV10-3 to TRBJ2-5, with TRBD1 matching 11 bases. Germline V lookup: CDR1 ENHRY, CDR2 SYGVKD. The CDR3 spans 13 residues. V was pared by 7 bases and J by 3 bases, with 1 base of the junction left unmatched. The CDR3 sequence is CAIKGQGEETQYF. The CDR3 nucleotides read TGTGCCATCAAGGGACAGGGGGAAGAGACCCAGTACTTC.

V usage is TRBV7-2 and J usage is TRBJ2-2, with 9 bases that match TRBD1. The V gene end was trimmed by 5 bases and the J gene end by 1 base; junction bases not matched to a gene: 5. The CDR3 is 16 residues long. Germline CDR1 is SGHTA and CDR2 is FQGNSA. DNA for the CDR3: TGTGCCAGCAGCAAAACAGGGGGCCTGAACACCGGGGAGCTGTTTTTT. Protein: CASSKTGGLNTGELFF.

The genes are TRBV9 and TRBJ2-1; TRBD2 matches 7 bases. The germline V gene encodes CDR1 SGDLS and CDR2 YYNGEE. V was pared by 0 bases and J by 0 bases, with 6 bases of the junction left unmatched. CDR3 size: 17 residues. The CDR3 reads CASSVVPWGGSYNEQFF. The CDR3 DNA sequence: TGTGCCAGCAGCGTAGTCCCGTGGGGGGGCTCCTACAATGAGCAGTTCTTC.

This clone was seen a few times. The chain joins TRBV2 to TRBJ1-6, with D perhaps TRBD1 (5 bases). Germline CDR1 is SNHLY and CDR2 is FYNNEI. The CDR3 covers 14 residues. The V end was cut by 5 bases, the J end by 5 bases, with 10 bases between. CDR3 nucleotides: TGTGCCAGCAGTTCTACAGGAAATAATTCACCCCTCCACTTT. Its protein product is CASSSTGNNSPLHF.

This chain links TRBV9 with TRBJ2-1; D might be TRBD2 (5 bases). CDR1 is SGDLS and CDR2 is YYNGEE in the germline V gene. This CDR3 has 13 residues. The V end lost 4 bases, the J end lost 7 bases, and 12 bases lay between the germline ends. The CDR3 DNA follows: TGTGCCAGCAGCCCCCGAGGGAGAAATGAGCAGTTCTTC. Its translation is CASSPRGRNEQFF.

This clone was observed a single time. This chain uses TRBV10-3 with TRBJ2-5; TRBD2 matches 9 bases. The V gene's germline CDR1 is ENHRY and CDR2 SYGVKD. This CDR3 is 12 amino acids long. Trimming took 10 bases from V and 5 from J; bases not matched to a gene: 5. DNA of the CDR3: TGTGCCACCCGGACTAGCGTGGAGACCCAGTACTTC. It specifies CATRTSVETQYF.